This T cell receptor (beta chain) was obtained from a study of cytomegalovirus exposure and HLA in healthy donors. Study-wide points: There were about 160 TCR beta chains listed as cytomegalovirus-associated.

A word on this clone: Its antigen remains unknown.

The table came from immunoSEQ multiplex PCR; TCRdb's copy has only in-frame clones and leaves some out. The sample has about 220,000 clones; around four fifths are singletons. Germline values: CDR1 MNHEY, CDR2 SMNVEV (reference sequence). Trimming removed 5 bases from V and 3 bases from J, with 11 bases in between. The CDR3 contains 14 residues. V usage is TRBV27 and J usage is TRBJ1-5; a possible D gene is TRBD1 (6 bases). The source is a woman aged 30 to 39 in good health and CMV-seropositive. The sample was PBMCs. CDR3 sequence (DNA): TGTGCCAGCAGTCCGCAGGGGTCCAATCAGCCCCAGCATTTT. This translates into CASSPQGSNQPQHF.